These 3 T cell receptor beta chains originate from one sample sequenced in a study of T cells after yellow fever vaccination. TCRdb reprocessed the 5' RACE reads with MiXCR, giving one entry per CDR3 protein. The table lists more than 250,000 distinct CDR3 sequences, about 6.9% of them singletons. Sequenced material: PBMCs, taken 35 to 50 days after the first yellow fever vaccination. These receptors all stem from a man between 18 and 35 years old who received the YFV17D yellow fever vaccine.

This clonotype has ten or more counts. The rearrangement links TRBV12-3 or TRBV12-4 to TRBJ1-2; D uncertain. Trimming removed 3 bases at V and 7 bases at J, with 6 bases between. The CDR3 has 11 amino acids. CDR3 in amino acids: CASSLGAGYTF. In nucleotides, the CDR3 is TGTGCCAGCAGTTTGGGCGCTGGCTACACCTTC.

The V gene is TRBV6-6, the J gene TRBJ1-1; D is unresolved. CDR3 length equals 13 residues. The V and J ends lost 6 bases and 2 bases respectively, with 10 bases between them. The germline gives CDR1 MNHNY, CDR2 SVGAGI (reference sequence). This CDR3 reads CASSYATNTEAFF. The CDR3 DNA reads TGTGCCAGCAGCTATGCGACTAACACTGAAGCTTTCTTT.

This clonotype occurred a few times. CDR3 coding DNA: TGCGCCACTAGGACCGGGACAAACGTTTACGAGCAGTACTTC. It encodes CATRTGTNVYEQYF. The chain has TRBV5-1 and TRBJ2-7; a possible D gene is TRBD1 (6 bases). V was cut by 9 bases and J by 4 bases, with 20 bases left in between. The germline CDR1 and CDR2 sequences are SGHRS and YFSETQ. This CDR3 comprises 14 residues.